In this sample, the clone carrying this T cell receptor beta chain turned up a few times. Antigen unknown. The data were obtained in a study of cytomegalovirus exposure and HLA in healthy donors. Study-wide results and limits: TCR beta V segments were, for the most part, productive about 90% or about 30% of the time in an earlier analysis.

Use of 60 Vbeta and 13 Jbeta primers characterized the PCR. Some clones are missing from TCRdb's copy, which holds only in-frame ones; the method was immunoSEQ multiplex PCR. The sample has about 140,000 clones, approximately 78% seen once. The germline CDR1 and CDR2 sequences are MDHEN and SYDVKM. The CDR3 is made up of 20 amino acids. V shed 7 bases, J shed 0 bases, and the junction held 16 bases outside the gene matches. This chain uses TRBV28 with TRBJ2-1; 12 nucleotides line up with TRBD2. Sample: PBMCs. The sequence derives from a man between 18 and 29 years old in good health and CMV-seropositive. CDR3 nucleotide sequence: TGTGCCAGCAACATAAACGTAGGACTAGCGGGAACAATCTCCTACAATGAGCAGTTCTTC. Translating it yields CASNINVGLAGTISYNEQFF.